This T cell receptor beta chain was recorded in a study of response to subunit inactivated influenza vaccine. Whole-study findings and limits: The authors suggested that every seasonal influenza vaccination recruits few new T cells.

This CDR3 is 15 amino acids long. Germline assignment: CDR1 SGHTA and CDR2 FQGNSA. V lost 5 bases and J lost 8, with 18 bases in between. TCRdb reprocessed the RT-PCR reads with MiXCR, giving one entry per CDR3 protein. This table has 530,000 or so distinct CDR3 sequences, 10% to 15% appearing once. This clonotype was recorded a few times. Antigen specificity is unknown. The TCR was taken from a middle-aged man who received an inactivated influenza vaccine. V usage is TRBV7-2 and J usage is TRBJ1-4; D may be TRBD1 (5 bases). Sample: PBMCs from blood, taken on the day of vaccination. The CDR3 spells CASSPSRGEGEKLFF. CDR3 DNA: TGTGCCAGCAGCCCAAGTCGGGGGGAGGGAGAAAAACTGTTTTTT. Together with reference TRBV7-2 and TRBJ1-4, the CDR3 gives the full variable domain: GAGVSQSPSNKVTEKGKDVELRCDPISGHTALYWYRQSLGQGLEFLIYFQGNSAPDKSGLPSDRFSAERTGGSVSTLTIQRTQQEDSAVYLCASSPSRGEGEKLFFGSGTQLSVL.